What follows is one TCR beta chain and its context. The sample comes from a study of preoperative IRX-2 immunotherapy in early breast cancer. Documented treatment: preoperative locoregional IRX-2 cytokine immunotherapy. Preoperative locoregional IRX-2 cytokine immunotherapy was tested in the phase Ib source study. Germline CDR1 is LGHNT and CDR2 is FRNRAP. The CDR3 is 13 residues long. Trimming took 0 bases from V and 3 from J, leaving 5 bases between them. Sequencing used immunoSEQ multiplex PCR; TCRdb keeps in-frame clones, though not all of them. The top ten hold around a tenth of the sample, which has some 30,000 clones, around 89% seen once.

The chain carries TRBV12-5 and TRBJ1-2; D is ambiguous. The sample was gathered from a patient treated with IRX-2 immunotherapy. The sequence derives from a human donor with breast cancer. In nucleotides, the CDR3 is TGTGCTAGTGGTTTGGTACCACACTATGGCTACACCTTC. Its translation is CASGLVPHYGYTF.